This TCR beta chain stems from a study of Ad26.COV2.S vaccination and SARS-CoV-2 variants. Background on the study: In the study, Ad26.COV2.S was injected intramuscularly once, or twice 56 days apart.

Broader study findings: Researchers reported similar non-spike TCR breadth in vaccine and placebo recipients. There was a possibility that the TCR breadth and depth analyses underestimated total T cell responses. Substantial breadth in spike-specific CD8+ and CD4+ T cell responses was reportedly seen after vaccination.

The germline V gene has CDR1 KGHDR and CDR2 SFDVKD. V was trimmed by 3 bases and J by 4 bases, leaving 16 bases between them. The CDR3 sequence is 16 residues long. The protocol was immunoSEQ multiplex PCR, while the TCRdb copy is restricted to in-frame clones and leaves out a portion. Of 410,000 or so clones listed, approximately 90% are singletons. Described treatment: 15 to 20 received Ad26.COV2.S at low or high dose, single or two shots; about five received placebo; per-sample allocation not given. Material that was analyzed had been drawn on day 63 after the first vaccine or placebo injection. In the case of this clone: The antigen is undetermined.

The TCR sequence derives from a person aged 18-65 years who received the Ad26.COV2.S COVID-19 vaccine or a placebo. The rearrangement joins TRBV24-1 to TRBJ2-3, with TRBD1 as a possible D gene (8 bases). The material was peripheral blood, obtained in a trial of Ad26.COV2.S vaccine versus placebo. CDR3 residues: CATSDPRTGRADTQYF. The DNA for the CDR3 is TGTGCCACCAGTGATCCAAGGACAGGGAGGGCAGATACGCAGTATTTT.